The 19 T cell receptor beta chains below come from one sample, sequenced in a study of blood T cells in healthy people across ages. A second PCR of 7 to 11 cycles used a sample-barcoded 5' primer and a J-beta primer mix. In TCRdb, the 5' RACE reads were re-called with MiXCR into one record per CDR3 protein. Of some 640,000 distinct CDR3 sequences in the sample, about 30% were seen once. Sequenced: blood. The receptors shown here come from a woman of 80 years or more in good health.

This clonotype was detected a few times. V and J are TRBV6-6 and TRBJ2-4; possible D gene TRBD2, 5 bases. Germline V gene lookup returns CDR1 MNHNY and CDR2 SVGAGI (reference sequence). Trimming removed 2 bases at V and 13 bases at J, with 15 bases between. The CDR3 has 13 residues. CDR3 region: CASSYDRIGEQYF. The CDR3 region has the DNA TGTGCCAGCAGTTACGACCGGATTGGGGAGCAGTACTTC.

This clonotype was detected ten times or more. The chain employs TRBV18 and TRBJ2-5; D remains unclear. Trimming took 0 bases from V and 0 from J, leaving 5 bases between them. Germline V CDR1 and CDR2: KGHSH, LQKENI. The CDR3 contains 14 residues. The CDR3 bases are TGTGCCAGCTCACCACCCGGGTACCAAGAGACCCAGTACTTC. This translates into CASSPPGYQETQYF.

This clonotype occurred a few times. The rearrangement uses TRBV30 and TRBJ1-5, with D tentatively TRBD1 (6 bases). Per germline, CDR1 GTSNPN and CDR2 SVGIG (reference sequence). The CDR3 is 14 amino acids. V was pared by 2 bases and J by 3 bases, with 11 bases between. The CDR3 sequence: CAWSPGQPNQPQHF. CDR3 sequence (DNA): TGTGCCTGGAGTCCCGGACAGCCCAATCAGCCCCAGCATTTT.

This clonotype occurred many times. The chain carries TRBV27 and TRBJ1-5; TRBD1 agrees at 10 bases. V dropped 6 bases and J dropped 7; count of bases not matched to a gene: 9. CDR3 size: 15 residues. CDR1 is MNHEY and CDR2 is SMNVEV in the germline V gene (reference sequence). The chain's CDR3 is CASSITGTGVQPQHF. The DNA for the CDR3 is TGTGCCAGCAGCATAACCGGGACAGGGGTCCAGCCCCAGCATTTT.

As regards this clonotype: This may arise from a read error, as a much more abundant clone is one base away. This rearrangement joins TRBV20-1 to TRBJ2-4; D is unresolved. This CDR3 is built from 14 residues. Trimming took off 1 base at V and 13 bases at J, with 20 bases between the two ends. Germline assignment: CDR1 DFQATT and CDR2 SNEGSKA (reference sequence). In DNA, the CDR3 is TGCAGTGCTAGAGGTATAGGACCCCAAGAGGCCCAGTACTTC. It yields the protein CSARGIGPQEAQYF.

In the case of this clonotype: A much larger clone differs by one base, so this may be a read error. CDR3 in amino acids: CSASSTGGTNYGYTF. The DNA of the CDR3 is TGCAGTGCTAGCTCAACAGGGGGGACTAACTATGGCTACACCTTC. The chain employs TRBV20-1 and TRBJ1-2, with 8 bases identical to TRBD1. The CDR3 has 15 residues. Germline V CDR1 and CDR2: DFQATT, SNEGSKA (reference sequence). V lost 3 bases, J lost 0 bases, and 6 bases stayed unmatched.

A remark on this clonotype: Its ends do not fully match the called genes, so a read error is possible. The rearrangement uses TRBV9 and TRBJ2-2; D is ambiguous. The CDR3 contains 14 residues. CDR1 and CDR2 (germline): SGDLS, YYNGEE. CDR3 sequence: CASSVVPGTGERFF. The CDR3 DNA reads TGTGCCAGCAGCGTAGTCCCGGGCACCGGAGAGCGGTTTTTT.

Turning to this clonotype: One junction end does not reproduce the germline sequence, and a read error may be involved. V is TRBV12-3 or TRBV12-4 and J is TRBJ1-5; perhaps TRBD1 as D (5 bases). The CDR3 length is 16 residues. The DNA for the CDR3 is TGTGCCGGCAGTTTAGCGCGGGGGGACCCCAATCAGCCCCAGCATTTT. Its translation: CAGSLARGDPNQPQHF.

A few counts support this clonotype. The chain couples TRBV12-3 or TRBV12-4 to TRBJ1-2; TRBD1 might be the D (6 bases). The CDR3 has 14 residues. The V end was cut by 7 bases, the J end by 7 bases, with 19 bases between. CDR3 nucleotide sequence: TGTGCCAGCACTTCGATCAGGGGAGGTGGTGGCTACACCTTC. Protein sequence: CASTSIRGGGGYTF.

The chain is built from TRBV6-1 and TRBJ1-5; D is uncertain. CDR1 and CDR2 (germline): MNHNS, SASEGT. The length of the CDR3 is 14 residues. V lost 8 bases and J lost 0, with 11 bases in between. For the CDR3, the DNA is TGTGCCAGCTCCAAGACCTCTAGCAATCAGCCCCAGCATTTT. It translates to CASSKTSSNQPQHF.

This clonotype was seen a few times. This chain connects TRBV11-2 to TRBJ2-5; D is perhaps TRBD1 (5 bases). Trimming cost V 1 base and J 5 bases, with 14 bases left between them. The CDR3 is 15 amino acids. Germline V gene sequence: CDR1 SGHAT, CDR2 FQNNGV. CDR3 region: CASSLGSSRVETQYF. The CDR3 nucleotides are TGTGCCAGCAGCTTAGGATCGAGCAGGGTGGAGACCCAGTACTTC.

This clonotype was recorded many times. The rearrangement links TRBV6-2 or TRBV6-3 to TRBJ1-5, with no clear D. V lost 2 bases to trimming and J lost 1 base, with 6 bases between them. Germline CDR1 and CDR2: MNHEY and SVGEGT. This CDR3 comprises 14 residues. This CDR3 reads CASSYSVSNQPQHF. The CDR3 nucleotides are TGTGCCAGCAGTTACAGCGTCAGCAATCAGCCCCAGCATTTT.

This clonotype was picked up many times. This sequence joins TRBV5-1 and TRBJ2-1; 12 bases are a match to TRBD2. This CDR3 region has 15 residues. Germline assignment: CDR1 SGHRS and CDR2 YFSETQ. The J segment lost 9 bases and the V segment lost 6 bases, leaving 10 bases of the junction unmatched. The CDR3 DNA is TGCGCCAGCACGGCTAGCGGGGGGGTGCATGTTGAGCAGTTCTTC. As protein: CASTASGGVHVEQFF.

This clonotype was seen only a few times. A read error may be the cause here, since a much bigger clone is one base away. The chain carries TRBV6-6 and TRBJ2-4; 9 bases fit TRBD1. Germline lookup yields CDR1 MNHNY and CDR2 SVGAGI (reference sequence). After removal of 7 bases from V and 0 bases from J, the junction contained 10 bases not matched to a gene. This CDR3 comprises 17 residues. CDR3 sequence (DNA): TGTGCCAGCACCGGGACAGGGTGGTCTTCAGCCAAAAACATTCAGTACTTC. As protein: CASTGTGWSSAKNIQYF.

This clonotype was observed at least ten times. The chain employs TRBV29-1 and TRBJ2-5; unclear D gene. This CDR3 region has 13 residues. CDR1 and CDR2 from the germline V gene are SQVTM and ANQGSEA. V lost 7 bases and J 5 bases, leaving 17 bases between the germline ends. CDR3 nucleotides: TGCAGCGAGACGGACGGCGGCAGGGAGACCCAGTACTTC. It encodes CSETDGGRETQYF.

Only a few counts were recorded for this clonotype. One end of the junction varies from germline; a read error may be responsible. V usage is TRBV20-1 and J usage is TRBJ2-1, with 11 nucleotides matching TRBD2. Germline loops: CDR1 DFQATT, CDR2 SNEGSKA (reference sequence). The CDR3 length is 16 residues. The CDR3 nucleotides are TGCGGTGCTAGAGCTAGCGGGGGGTACCTCCAAGAGACCCAGTTCTTC. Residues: CGARASGGYLQETQFF.

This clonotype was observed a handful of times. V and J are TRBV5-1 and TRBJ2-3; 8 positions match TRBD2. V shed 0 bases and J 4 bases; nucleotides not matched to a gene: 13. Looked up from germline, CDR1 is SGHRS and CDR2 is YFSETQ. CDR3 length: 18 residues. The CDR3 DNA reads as TGCGCCAGCAGCTTGGGGGTGAAACGACTAGCGAGCGCAGATACGCAGTATTTT. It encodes CASSLGVKRLASADTQYF.

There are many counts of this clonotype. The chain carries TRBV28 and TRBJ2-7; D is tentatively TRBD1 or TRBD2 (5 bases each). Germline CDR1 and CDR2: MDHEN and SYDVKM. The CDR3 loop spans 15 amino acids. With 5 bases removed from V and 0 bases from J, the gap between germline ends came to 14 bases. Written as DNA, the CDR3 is TGTGCCAGCAGTCTTCCGGGACCGCGCTCCTACGAGCAGTACTTC. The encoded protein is CASSLPGPRSYEQYF.

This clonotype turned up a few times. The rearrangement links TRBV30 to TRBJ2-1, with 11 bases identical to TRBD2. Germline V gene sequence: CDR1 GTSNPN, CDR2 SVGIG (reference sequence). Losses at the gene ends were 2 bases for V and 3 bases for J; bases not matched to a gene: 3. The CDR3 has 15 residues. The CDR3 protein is CAWSIGTSGYNEQFF. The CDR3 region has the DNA TGTGCCTGGAGTATTGGGACTAGCGGCTACAATGAGCAGTTCTTC.